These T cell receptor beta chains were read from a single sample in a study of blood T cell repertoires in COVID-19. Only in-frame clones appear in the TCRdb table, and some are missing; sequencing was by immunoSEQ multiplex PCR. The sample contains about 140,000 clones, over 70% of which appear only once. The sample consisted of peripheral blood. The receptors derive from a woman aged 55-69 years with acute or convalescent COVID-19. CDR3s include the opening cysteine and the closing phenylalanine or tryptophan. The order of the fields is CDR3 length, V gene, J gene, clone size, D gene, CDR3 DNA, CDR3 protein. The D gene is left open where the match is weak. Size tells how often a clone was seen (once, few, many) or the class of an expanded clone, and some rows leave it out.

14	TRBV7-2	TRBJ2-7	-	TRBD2	TGTGCCAGCAGCTTTGGGGCGGGAGGGGACGAGCAGTACTTC	CASSFGAGGDEQYF
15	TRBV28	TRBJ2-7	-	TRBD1	TGTGCCAGCAGTATCCTGACCGGGACAGGGTACGAGCAGTACTTC	CASSILTGTGYEQYF
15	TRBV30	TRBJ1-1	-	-	TGTGCCTGGCGCCCATCGGAGGGTGGTAACACTGAAGCTTTCTTT	CAWRPSEGGNTEAFF
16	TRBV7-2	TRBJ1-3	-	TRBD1	TGTGCCAGCAGCCCGTACAGGGGGCATCGAGGAAACACCATATATTTT	CASSPYRGHRGNTIYF
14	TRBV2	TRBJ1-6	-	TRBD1	TGTGCCAGCAGGGAGGACAGGGCAATTTCACCCCTCCACTTT	CASREDRAISPLHF
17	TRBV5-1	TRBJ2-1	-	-	TGCGCCAGCAGCTTGGAGTCAGGGTTGCGGACCTACAATGAGCAGTTCTTC	CASSLESGLRTYNEQFF
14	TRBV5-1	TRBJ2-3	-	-	TGCGCCAGCAGCTTGGCCGAGAGCACAGATACGCAGTATTTT	CASSLAESTDTQYF
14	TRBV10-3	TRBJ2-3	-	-	TGTGCCATCAGCGATTTACTAGGCACAGATACGCAGTATTTT	CAISDLLGTDTQYF
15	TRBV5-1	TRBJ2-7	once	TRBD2	TGCGCCTCAAACGCGGGGGGCAGGAGCTCCTACGAGCAGTACTTC	CASNAGGRSSYEQYF
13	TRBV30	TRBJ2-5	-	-	TGTGCCTGGATGCCGGCGGAGGAAGAGACCCAGTACTTC	CAWMPAEEETQYF
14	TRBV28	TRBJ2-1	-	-	TGTGCCAGCAGTTCATTGAGCTCCTACAATGAGCAGTTCTTC	CASSSLSSYNEQFF
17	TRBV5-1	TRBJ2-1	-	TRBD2	TGCGCCAGCAGCCTCGAATCACTAGCGGGAGTCACCAATGAGCAGTTCTTC	CASSLESLAGVTNEQFF
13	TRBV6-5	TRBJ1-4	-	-	TGTGCCGCTGGAGCAGGGTGGGATGAAAAACTGTTTTTT	CAAGAGWDEKLFF
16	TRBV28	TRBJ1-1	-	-	TGTGCCAGCACTTTAAATGACTTAATTATGAACACTGAAGCTTTCTTT	CASTLNDLIMNTEAFF
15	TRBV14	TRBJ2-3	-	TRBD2	TGTGCCAGCAGCCAAGACGGCGGGAGTTCAGATACGCAGTATTTT	CASSQDGGSSDTQYF
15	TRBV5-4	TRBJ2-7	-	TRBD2	TGTGCCAGCAGCTTTGAGGCGGGAGTCTCGGGGGAGCAGTACTTC	CASSFEAGVSGEQYF
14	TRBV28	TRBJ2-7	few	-	TGTGCCAGCAAAGCGACAGGAATATCCTACGAGCAGTACTTC	CASKATGISYEQYF
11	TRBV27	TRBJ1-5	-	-	TGTGCCAGCAGTTTCAGGCAGCCCCAGCATTTT	CASSFRQPQHF
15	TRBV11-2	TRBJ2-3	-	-	TGTGCCAGCAGCTTAGAGGGAGGCCCGCTTGATACGCAGTATTTT	CASSLEGGPLDTQYF
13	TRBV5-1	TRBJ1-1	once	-	TGCGCCAGCCGATTTGCCAGGAACACTGAAGCTTTCTTT	CASRFARNTEAFF
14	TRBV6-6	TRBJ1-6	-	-	TGTGCCAGCAGCAAAGACAGTTATAATTCACCCCTCCACTTT	CASSKDSYNSPLHF
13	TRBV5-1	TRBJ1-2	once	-	TGCGCCAGCAGCCTCACCCCAGGGAATGGCTACACCTTC	CASSLTPGNGYTF
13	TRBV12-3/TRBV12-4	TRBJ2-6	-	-	TGTGCCAGCAATCCTTCTGGGGCCAACGTCCTGACTTTC	CASNPSGANVLTF